These 18 T cell receptor beta chains share one sample of origin, sequenced in a study of T cells in tumors after PD-1 blockade. Assay: immunoSEQ multiplex PCR; the TCRdb copy retains only in-frame clones and omits some. The data hold tens of thousands of clones, with approximately 80% observed a single time. Specimen: PBMCs, collected before anti-PD-1 therapy. The receptors come from a human donor with advanced basal cell or squamous cell carcinoma (not recorded which).

The sample holds a few counts of this clone. This chain uses TRBV6-5 with TRBJ1-1; 7 positions match TRBD1. Germline CDR1 MNHEY, CDR2 SVGAGI. V gave up 10 bases and J gave up 5 bases; unmatched junction bases: 7. This CDR3 has 12 residues. The CDR3 region is CATGDRDTEAFF. The CDR3 DNA sequence: TGTGCCACGGGAGACAGGGATACTGAAGCTTTCTTT.

J is TRBJ1-3 and V is TRBV5-5; D remains ambiguous. Deletions cut 0 bases from V and 2 bases from J, with 9 bases between. The CDR3 sequence is 15 residues long. Germline V gene sequence: CDR1 SGHKS, CDR2 YYEKEE (reference sequence). CDR3 in amino acids: CASSLGQRPGNTIYF. CDR3 nucleotide sequence: TGTGCCAGCAGCTTGGGGCAGAGACCTGGAAACACCATATATTTT. Full variable domain (outside the CDR3, taken from reference TRBV5-5 and TRBJ1-3): DAGVTQSPTHLIKTRGQQVTLRCSPISGHKSVSWYQQVLGQGPQFIFQYYEKEERGRGNFPDRFSARQFPNYSSELNVNALLLGDSALYLCASSLGQRPGNTIYFGEGSWLTVV.

By frequency in the sample, this clone is medium-sized. This chain uses TRBV3-1 (or the pseudogene TRBV3-2) with TRBJ2-1; D unresolved. Trimming took off 1 base at V and 3 bases at J, with 10 bases between the two ends. The CDR3 loop spans 15 amino acids. Germline values: CDR1 LGHDT, CDR2 YNNKEL (reference sequence). CDR3 sequence: CASSQALTGYNEQFF. The CDR3 region has the DNA TGTGCCAGCAGCCAAGCCTTGACTGGCTACAATGAGCAGTTCTTC.

This clone qualifies as large. One end of the junction is discordant with germline, which a read error may explain. This chain links TRBV7-9 with TRBJ2-5, with D possibly TRBD2 on 6 matching bases. Germline CDR1 and CDR2: SEHNR and FQNEAQ (reference sequence). This CDR3 comprises 14 residues. CDR3 DNA sequence: TGTGCCAGCAGCCCCTCCGAGACACGGAGGGTCATACACTTC. This encodes CASSPSETRRVIHF.

The rearrangement joins TRBV2 to TRBJ2-1, with D perhaps TRBD1 or TRBD2 (6 bases each). Germline lookup yields CDR1 SNHLY and CDR2 FYNNEI. This CDR3 has 20 residues. Trimming took 0 bases from V and 5 from J, leaving 26 bases between them. The CDR3 coding sequence is TGTGCCAGCAGTGAAGCGCTAGGGAGTGGGGGGCCCACAAAGGACAATGAGCAGTTCTTC. Its protein is CASSEALGSGGPTKDNEQFF.

V usage is TRBV28 and J usage is TRBJ2-2, with 9 positions matching TRBD1. Germline V lookup: CDR1 MDHEN, CDR2 SYDVKM. This CDR3 has 15 amino acids. Germline trimming cut 7 bases from V and 5 bases from J; bases unmatched to any gene: 8. The CDR3, as DNA: TGTGCCAGCATAATAGGAGGACAGGGGACCGGGGAGCTGTTTTTT. This translates into CASIIGGQGTGELFF. Full variable domain (missing parts from reference TRBV28 and TRBJ2-2): DVKVTQSSRYLVKRTGEKVFLECVQDMDHENMFWYRQDPGLGLRLIYFSYDVKMKEKGDIPEGYSVSREKKERFSLILESASTNQTSMYLCASIIGGQGTGELFFGEGSRLTVL.

The V gene is TRBV7-9, the J gene TRBJ2-1, with a tentative D call TRBD2 (6 bases). This CDR3 has 15 residues. Per the germline V gene, CDR1 is SEHNR and CDR2 is FQNEAQ (reference sequence). The V end lost 5 bases, the J end lost 3 bases, and 14 bases lay between the germline ends. CDR3 sequence reads: CASSPGTGGYNEQFF. The CDR3, as DNA: TGTGCCAGCAGCCCCGGGACTGGCGGCTACAATGAGCAGTTCTTC.

The rearrangement links TRBV28 to TRBJ2-1; D might be TRBD1 (5 bases). CDR3 size: 15 residues. Deletions cut 4 bases from V and 7 bases from J, with 17 bases between. Germline-derived CDR1 and CDR2 are MDHEN and SYDVKM. In DNA, the CDR3 is TGTGCCAGCAGTTCCCCCACAGGATTTTCGAATGAGCAGTTCTTC. This sequence encodes CASSSPTGFSNEQFF.

In this sample, this clone turned up a few times. This chain joins TRBV7-9 and TRBJ2-7; D unresolved. Trimming cost V 5 bases and J 7 bases, with 12 bases left between them. The CDR3 has 12 amino acids. Looked up from germline, CDR1 is SEHNR and CDR2 is FQNEAQ (reference sequence). The CDR3: CASSLPVGEQYF. The CDR3 bases are TGTGCCAGCAGCCTACCCGTGGGAGAGCAGTACTTC.

This clone was observed a single time. The chain recombines TRBV2 with TRBJ1-1; D call uncertain. Germline CDR1 reads SNHLY; CDR2 reads FYNNEI. Trimming removed 5 bases from V and 1 base from J, with 11 bases in between. The CDR3 has 14 residues. The CDR3 bases are TGTGCCAGCAGTAATGTTCGGGGGAACACTGAAGCTTTCTTT. Residues: CASSNVRGNTEAFF.

The genes are TRBV19 and TRBJ1-1, with 10 bases matching TRBD1. Germline CDR1 and CDR2: LNHDA and SQIVND (reference sequence). This CDR3 contains 13 residues. V shed 8 bases and J 6 bases; nucleotides not matched to a gene: 6. In DNA form, the CDR3 reads TGTGCCAGTGCTCGGGACAGGGGCGCTGAAGCTTTCTTT. Protein: CASARDRGAEAFF.

This clone has a handful of counts. The V gene is TRBV4-1, the J gene TRBJ1-4; 9 bases match TRBD1. The CDR3 consists of 17 residues. The trim removed 5 bases at V and 7 bases at J, leaving 14 bases unmatched. Germline V gene lookup returns CDR1 MGHRA and CDR2 YSYEKL. The CDR3 DNA reads TGCGCCAGCAGCAGACAAAAAAGGACAGGGGACGGTGAAAAACTGTTTTTT. Translating gives CASSRQKRTGDGEKLFF.

The V gene is TRBV19, the J gene TRBJ1-3; D is unresolved. Germline loops: CDR1 LNHDA, CDR2 SQIVND (reference sequence). The CDR3 totals 14 residues. V shed 6 bases and J shed 0 bases, with 9 bases lying between them. CDR3 coding DNA: TGTGCCAGTAGACCCTATAGCTCTGGAAACACCATATATTTT. Translation: CASRPYSSGNTIYF.

This chain connects TRBV18 to TRBJ2-2; the D gene is possibly TRBD1 (7 bases). The V gene lost 4 bases and the J gene lost 1 base, with 13 bases spanning the gap. CDR1 is KGHSH, CDR2 LQKENI, per germline. This CDR3 spans 16 amino acids. Written as DNA, the CDR3 is TGTGCCAGCTCACTCCGACAGGGAGGGAACACCGGGGAGCTGTTTTTT. Translation gives CASSLRQGGNTGELFF.

The chain is built from TRBV4-2 and TRBJ1-5; D not resolved. The CDR3 length is 13 residues. The ends were cut back, 3 bases at V and 3 bases at J, with 6 bases in the middle. Germline CDR1 reads LGHNA; CDR2 reads YNFKEQ. The DNA for the CDR3 is TGTGCCAGCAGCCAGAGTATCAATCAGCCCCAGCATTTT. Translating gives CASSQSINQPQHF.

The CDR3 nucleotides read TGCAGCGTTGTAACTTCCCACAAAGCTTTCTTT. Its translation: CSVVTSHKAFF. The chain is built from TRBV29-1 and TRBJ1-1, with D uncertain. Germline lookup yields CDR1 SQVTM and CDR2 ANQGSEA. Trimming left V 4 bases short and J 9 bases short, with 12 bases between. The CDR3 is 11 residues long. Variable domain in full (rest from reference TRBV29-1 and TRBJ1-1): SAVISQKPSRDICQRGTSLTIQCQVDSQVTMMFWYRQQPGQSLTLIATANQGSEATYESGFVIDKFPISRPNLTFSTLTVSNMSPEDSSIYLCSVVTSHKAFFGQGTRLTVV.

The CDR3 loop is CASSRSPEGHQPQHF. The CDR3 DNA reads as TGTGCCAGCAGCCGATCACCCGAGGGGCATCAGCCCCAGCATTTT. The chain joins TRBV27 to TRBJ1-5; TRBD1 is a possible D gene (5 bases). The CDR3 has 15 residues. V lost 6 bases, J lost 5 bases, and 17 bases lay in between. Germline V CDR1 and CDR2: MNHEY, SMNVEV (reference sequence).

The rearrangement uses TRBV28 and TRBJ2-3, with D possibly matching TRBD1 (6 bases). The ends were cut back, 5 bases at V and 3 bases at J, with 18 bases in the middle. Germline assignment: CDR1 MDHEN and CDR2 SYDVKM. There are 16 residues in the CDR3. CDR3 sequence: CASSHHRVRGTDTQYF. As DNA, the CDR3 is TGTGCCAGCAGTCACCACAGGGTACGTGGGACAGATACGCAGTATTTT.